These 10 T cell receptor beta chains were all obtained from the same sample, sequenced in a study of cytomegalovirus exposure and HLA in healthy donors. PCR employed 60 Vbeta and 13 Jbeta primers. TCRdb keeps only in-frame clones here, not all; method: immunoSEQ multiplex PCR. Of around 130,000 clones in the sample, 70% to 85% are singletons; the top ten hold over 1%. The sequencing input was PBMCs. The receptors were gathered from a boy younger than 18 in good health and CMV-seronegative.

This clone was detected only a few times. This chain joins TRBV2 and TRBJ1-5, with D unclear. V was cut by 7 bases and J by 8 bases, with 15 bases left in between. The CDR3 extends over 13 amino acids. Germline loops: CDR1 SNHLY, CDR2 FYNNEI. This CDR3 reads CASTPGPEEPQHF. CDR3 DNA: TGTGCCAGCACTCCGGGTCCAGAGGAGCCCCAGCATTTT.

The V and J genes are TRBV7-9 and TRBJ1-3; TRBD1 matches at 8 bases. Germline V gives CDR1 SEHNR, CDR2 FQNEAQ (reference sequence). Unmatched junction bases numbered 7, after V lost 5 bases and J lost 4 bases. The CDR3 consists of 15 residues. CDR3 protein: CASSPNRGDGNTIYF. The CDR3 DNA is TGTGCCAGCAGCCCCAACAGGGGGGACGGAAACACCATATATTTT.

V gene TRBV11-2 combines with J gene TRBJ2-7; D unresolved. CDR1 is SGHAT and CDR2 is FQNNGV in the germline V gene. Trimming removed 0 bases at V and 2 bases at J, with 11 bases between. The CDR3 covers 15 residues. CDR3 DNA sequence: TGTGCCAGCAGCTTAGATTTCGGCCTAGCCTACGAGCAGTACTTC. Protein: CASSLDFGLAYEQYF.

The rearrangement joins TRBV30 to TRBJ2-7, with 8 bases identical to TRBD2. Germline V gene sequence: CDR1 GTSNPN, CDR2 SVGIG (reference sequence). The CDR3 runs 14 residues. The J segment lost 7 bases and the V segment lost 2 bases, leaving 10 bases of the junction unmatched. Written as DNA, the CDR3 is TGTGCCTGGAGTCGAGCGGGAGTCTCGGGGGAGCAGTACTTC. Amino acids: CAWSRAGVSGEQYF. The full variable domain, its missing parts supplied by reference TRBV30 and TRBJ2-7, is SQTIHQWPATLVQPVGSPLSLECTVEGTSNPNLYWYRQAAGRGLQLLFYSVGIGQISSEVPQNLSASRPQDRQFILSSKKLLLSDSGFYLCAWSRAGVSGEQYFGPGTRLTVT.

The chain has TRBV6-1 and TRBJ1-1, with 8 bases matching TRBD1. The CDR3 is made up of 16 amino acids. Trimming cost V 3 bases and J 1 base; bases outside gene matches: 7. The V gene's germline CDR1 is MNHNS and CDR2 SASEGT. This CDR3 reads CASSELAGGRNTEAFF. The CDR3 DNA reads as TGTGCCAGCAGTGAGCTGGCAGGGGGCCGGAACACTGAAGCTTTCTTT.

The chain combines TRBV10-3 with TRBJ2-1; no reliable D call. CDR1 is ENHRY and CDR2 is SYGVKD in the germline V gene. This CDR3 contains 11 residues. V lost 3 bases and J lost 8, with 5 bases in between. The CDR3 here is CAISDSDEQFF. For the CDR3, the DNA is TGTGCCATCAGTGACAGCGATGAGCAGTTCTTC.

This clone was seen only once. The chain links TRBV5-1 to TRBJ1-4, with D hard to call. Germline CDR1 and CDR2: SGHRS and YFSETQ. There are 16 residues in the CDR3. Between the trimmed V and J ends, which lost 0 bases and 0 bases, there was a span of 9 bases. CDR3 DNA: TGCGCCAGCAGCTTGGTTCCATTTGCAACTAATGAAAAACTGTTTTTT. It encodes CASSLVPFATNEKLFF.

Written as DNA, the CDR3 is TGTGCCAGCAGTTTACTCCTTGGAGTCGGGGAGACCTACGAGCAGTACTTC. Amino acids: CASSLLLGVGETYEQYF. The rearrangement joins TRBV27 to TRBJ2-7, with a weak D call TRBD2 (5 bases). V was pared by 2 bases and J by 2 bases, with 19 bases between. The CDR3 spans 17 residues. Germline V gene data show CDR1 as MNHEY and CDR2 as SMNVEV (reference sequence).

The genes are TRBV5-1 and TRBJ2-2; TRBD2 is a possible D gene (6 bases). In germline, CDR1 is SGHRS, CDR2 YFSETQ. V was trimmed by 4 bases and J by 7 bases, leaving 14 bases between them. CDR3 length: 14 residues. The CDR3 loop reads CASSASEDYGELFF. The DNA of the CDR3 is TGCGCCAGCAGCGCTAGCGAAGACTACGGGGAGCTGTTTTTT.

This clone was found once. CDR3: CATALSGRSGELFF. The DNA for the CDR3 is TGTGCCACGGCCTTAAGCGGGAGATCCGGGGAGCTGTTTTTT. The chain couples TRBV2 to TRBJ2-2; the match to TRBD2 covers 8 bases. This CDR3 has 14 amino acids. The V gene end was trimmed by 10 bases and the J gene end by 6 bases; junction bases not matched to a gene: 10. Germline loops: CDR1 SNHLY, CDR2 FYNNEI.